This TCR beta chain was captured by sequencing in a study of blood T cell repertoires in COVID-19 (dated by TCRdb to about 2020). A note on the overall study: Samples from collaborators originated in the United States, Italy and Spain and spanned both the acute and convalescent phases of COVID-19. The material from the prospective study consisted of cDNA or gDNA derived from T cells, B-cell-depleted T cells, or PBMCs. Deeply sampled blood TCRbeta repertoires from subjects exposed to, actively infected with, or recovered from COVID-19 were included in the dataset. The repertoires were released in a freely available public database meant as a resource for research on the immune response to SARS-CoV-2. Samples came from the ongoing ImmuneRACE study (first 160 participants) plus 1,254 subjects from 6 global collaborators. Sample metadata almost always included a de-identified subject ID, COVID-19 status, age in years and sex. Where available, HLA class I and class II types were obtained from metadata supplied by the sample provider rather than from assay-based typing.

The germline V gene sets CDR1 to LGHNA and CDR2 to YSLEER. V gives up 4 bases and J gives up 0 bases, and the segment between their germline ends measures 14 bases. The cysteine opens and the phenylalanine closes a CDR3 of 16 amino acids. CDR3 DNA is the only sequence kept; it has 48 bases, read in frame from the first base. The collaborating institutions used their own protocols to collect whole blood in K2EDTA tubes. For TCRbeta analysis, collaborators shipped samples in one of three forms: frozen whole blood, isolated PBMCs, or DNA extracted from either of those sample types. TCRbeta CDR3 regions were amplified from genomic DNA by means of the immunoSEQ Assay, a bias-controlled multiplex PCR. For the original study's pipeline: Nucleated cell counts per sample were estimated from amplification of reference gene primers within the assay. To quantify the absolute abundance of each unique TCRbeta CDR3 rearrangement, sequence reads were collapsed and filtered. For each sample, productive Simpson clonality was calculated as the square root of Simpson's diversity index across productive rearrangements. TCRdb's version of the immuneACCESS table is confined to in-frame rearrangements and falls short of the full clone set. An unresolved V gene accounts for under half of the shortfall where checked; the remainder is of unknown origin. V, J and clone size derive from that table, while D and trimming were established from the DNA sequence. The sample table shows around 130,000 clones, and approximately 84% are seen once. Clones ranked in the top ten supply 17% of the sample.

Note on this clone: Its antigen remains undetermined. The input lacks base qualities; no much larger clone sits a single base away.

Findings and caveats that apply to the study as a whole: How much clinical and demographic metadata was included differed by source and by participant, and the metadata was provided uncurated.

Sequencing was done on a sample of peripheral blood. The chain was built from TRBV4-3 and TRBJ2-3, with TRBD1 as a weak D call on 5 bases. The clonotype originates from a woman older than 75 with acute or convalescent COVID-19. The bases read TGCGCCAGCAGCCTCCGGTGGGCAGGGAGCACAGATACGCAGTATTTT. Its protein reads: CASSLRWAGSTDTQYF.